This TCR beta chain was sequenced during a study of T cell clones after liver transplantation. Study information: Three of eight recipients were HCV-positive; others had non-autoimmune, non-viral indications.

TCRdb's copy holds only in-frame clones and misses some; the assay was immunoSEQ multiplex PCR. Found here are tens of thousands of clones, 83% of them singletons; the top ten hold less than 3%. This CDR3 is built from 19 residues. V lost 0 bases and J lost 7; bases outside the gene matches: 20. CDR1 and CDR2 (germline): SGHTA, FQGNSA. The V and J genes are TRBV7-2 and TRBJ1-1; the match to TRBD1 covers 7 bases. Sequencing was performed on CD4+ T cells from blood, taken at the 22-month timepoint. This TCR was recovered from a human patient who received a liver transplant. The T cells may partly be graft donor cells. The DNA of the CDR3 is TGTGCCAGCAGCTTAGCAGGTCTTTTCGTGACAGGGAGGAAGGTTGAAGCTTTCTTT. Translating it yields CASSLAGLFVTGRKVEAFF.